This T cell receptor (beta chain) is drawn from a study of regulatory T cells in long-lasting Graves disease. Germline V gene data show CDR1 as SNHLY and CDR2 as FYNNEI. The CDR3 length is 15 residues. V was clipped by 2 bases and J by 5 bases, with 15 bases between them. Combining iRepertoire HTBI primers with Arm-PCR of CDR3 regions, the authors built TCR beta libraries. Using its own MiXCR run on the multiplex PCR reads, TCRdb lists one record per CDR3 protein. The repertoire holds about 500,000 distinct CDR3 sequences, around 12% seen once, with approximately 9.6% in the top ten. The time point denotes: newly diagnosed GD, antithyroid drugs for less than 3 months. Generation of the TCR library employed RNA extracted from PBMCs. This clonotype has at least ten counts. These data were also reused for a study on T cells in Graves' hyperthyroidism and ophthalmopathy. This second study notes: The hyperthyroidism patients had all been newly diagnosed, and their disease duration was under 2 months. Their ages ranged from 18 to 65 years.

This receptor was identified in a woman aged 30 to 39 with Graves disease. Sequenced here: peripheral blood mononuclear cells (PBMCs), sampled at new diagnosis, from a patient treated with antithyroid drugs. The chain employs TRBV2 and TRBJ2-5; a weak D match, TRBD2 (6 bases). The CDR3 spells CASSESETSQETQYF. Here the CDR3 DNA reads TGTGCCAGCAGTGAAAGCGAGACTAGTCAGGAGACCCAGTACTTC. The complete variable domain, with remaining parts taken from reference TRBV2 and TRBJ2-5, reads EPEVTQTPSHQVTQMGQEVILRCVPISNHLYFYWYRQILGQKVEFLVSFYNNEISEKSEIFDDQFSVERPDGSNFTLKIRSTKLEDSAMYFCASSESETSQETQYFGPGTRLLVL.